Given below is one TCR beta chain in context. Its cognate antigen is unknown. Isolation of PBMCs gave at least 6 million cells per sample. A J-beta primer mix and a sample-barcoded 5' primer were used in a second PCR of roughly 6 to 11 cycles. Each cDNA was tagged by a template-switch adaptor containing 12 random nucleotides. TCRdb ran MiXCR on the 5' RACE reads and lists one entry per CDR3 protein. The sample includes hundreds of thousands of distinct CDR3 sequences, around 48% of them seen just once. The data belong to a study of blood T cells in healthy people across ages. The overall study: With template switching, about one barcoded beta molecule was captured per two T cells. General study results and limits: The study found more naive CD4+ cells and higher diversity in long-lived than aged donors.

This CDR3 is built from 14 residues. Germline loops: CDR1 SEHNR, CDR2 FQNEAQ (reference sequence). Unmatched junction bases numbered 0, after V lost 4 bases and J lost 4 bases. Sample: blood. The rearrangement uses TRBV7-9 and TRBJ2-5, with TRBD2 matching 13 bases. This receptor was identified in a woman aged 55 to 70 in good health. The CDR3 nucleotides read TGTGCCAGCAGCTGGACTAGCGGGAGAGAGACCCAGTACTTC. Translation: CASSWTSGRETQYF.